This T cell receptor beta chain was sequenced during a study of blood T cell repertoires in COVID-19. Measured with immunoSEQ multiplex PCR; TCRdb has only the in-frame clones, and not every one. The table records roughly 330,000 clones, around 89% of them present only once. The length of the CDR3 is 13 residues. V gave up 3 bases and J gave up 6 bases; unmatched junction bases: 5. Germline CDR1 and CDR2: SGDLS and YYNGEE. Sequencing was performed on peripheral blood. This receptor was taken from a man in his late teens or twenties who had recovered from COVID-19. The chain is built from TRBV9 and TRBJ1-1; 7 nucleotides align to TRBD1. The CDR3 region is CASSATGNSEAFF. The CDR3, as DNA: TGTGCCAGCAGCGCGACAGGGAATTCTGAAGCTTTCTTT.